The 30 T cell receptor beta chains below come from one sample, sequenced in a study of Ad26.COV2.S vaccination and SARS-CoV-2 variants. Treatment noted: roughly 18 received Ad26.COV2.S at low or high dose, single or two shots; several received placebo; per-sample allocation not given. Sampling took place 63 days after the first vaccine or placebo injection. Assay: immunoSEQ multiplex PCR; the TCRdb copy retains only in-frame clones and omits some. Of more than 250,000 clones in the sample, 70% to 90% were seen once. The sample here was peripheral blood, taken in a trial of Ad26.COV2.S vaccine versus placebo. The receptor set was obtained from a person between 18 and 65 years old who received the Ad26.COV2.S COVID-19 vaccine or a placebo.

This clone was detected only once. J is TRBJ2-7 and V is TRBV4-1, with D unclear. The CDR3 length is 14 residues. The germline V gene has CDR1 MGHRA and CDR2 YSYEKL. The V end was cut by 9 bases, the J end by 3 bases, with 18 bases between. In DNA, the CDR3 is TGCGCCAGTTCGGACCGGGCATCTCTCTACGAGCAGTACTTC. Encoded protein: CASSDRASLYEQYF.

CDR3 sequence reads: CASSLLGGRNTGELFF. The CDR3 bases are TGTGCCAGCAGTTTATTGGGTGGGAGGAACACCGGGGAGCTGTTTTTT. The rearrangement uses TRBV27 and TRBJ2-2; weak D call: TRBD2 (5 bases). CDR1 and CDR2 from the germline V gene are MNHEY and SMNVEV (reference sequence). This CDR3 spans 16 amino acids. Trimming removed 1 base at V and 1 base at J, with 10 bases between.

This clone was found once. V usage is TRBV4-1 and J usage is TRBJ2-4; D is possibly TRBD1 or TRBD2 (6 bases each). V was clipped by 4 bases and J by 8 bases, with 18 bases between them. The germline gives CDR1 MGHRA, CDR2 YSYEKL. This CDR3 comprises 15 residues. The CDR3 sequence is CASSRGAVFGDIQYF. CDR3 coding DNA: TGCGCCAGCAGCCGGGGGGCAGTGTTTGGGGACATTCAGTACTTC.

The V and J genes are TRBV5-1 and TRBJ1-1; 9 nucleotides agree with TRBD1. With V trimmed by 4 bases and J by 10 bases, 11 bases remained unmatched. Germline V CDR1 and CDR2: SGHRS, YFSETQ. The CDR3 is 14 amino acids. This CDR3 reads CASSTITGQGSAFF. The CDR3 DNA is TGCGCCAGCAGCACAATCACGGGACAGGGTTCAGCTTTCTTT. Full variable domain (missing parts from reference TRBV5-1 and TRBJ1-1): KAGVTQTPRYLIKTRGQQVTLSCSPISGHRSVSWYQQTPGQGLQFLFEYFSETQRNKGNFPGRFSGRQFSNSRSEMNVSTLELGDSALYLCASSTITGQGSAFFGQGTRLTVV.

The rearrangement joins TRBV5-1 to TRBJ2-2, with D perhaps matching TRBD1 or TRBD2 (5 bases each). The V gene's germline CDR1 is SGHRS and CDR2 YFSETQ. Trimming shortened V by 1 base and J by 2 bases, and 15 bases separated the two germline ends. This CDR3 contains 17 residues. As DNA, the CDR3 is TGCGCCAGCAGCTTGAATCCTCCGGGACCAAACACCGGGGAGCTGTTTTTT. It is translated as CASSLNPPGPNTGELFF. The full variable domain, with the rest looked up from reference TRBV5-1 and TRBJ2-2, is KAGVTQTPRYLIKTRGQQVTLSCSPISGHRSVSWYQQTPGQGLQFLFEYFSETQRNKGNFPGRFSGRQFSNSRSEMNVSTLELGDSALYLCASSLNPPGPNTGELFFGEGSRLTVL.

The chain employs TRBV18 and TRBJ2-5, with D unresolved. Germline loops: CDR1 KGHSH, CDR2 LQKENI. The CDR3 extends over 14 amino acids. Trimming removed 5 bases at V and 1 base at J, with 11 bases between. Here the CDR3 reads CASSTRRIQETQYF. The CDR3, as DNA: TGTGCCAGCTCAACACGGCGCATCCAAGAGACCCAGTACTTC.

The chain has TRBV14 and TRBJ1-1; 7 positions match TRBD1. This CDR3 comprises 13 residues. Germline CDR1 is SGHDN and CDR2 is FVKESK. Unmatched junction bases numbered 3, after V lost 8 bases and J lost 0 bases. CDR3 DNA sequence: TGTGCCAGCTCGGGACAGTTGAACACTGAAGCTTTCTTT. Translating it yields CASSGQLNTEAFF.

This chain joins TRBV2 and TRBJ2-1, with D possibly called TRBD1 or TRBD2 (5 bases each). CDR3 length: 16 amino acids. V lost 7 bases and J lost 4, with 20 bases in between. CDR1 is SNHLY, CDR2 FYNNEI, per germline. The CDR3, as DNA: TGTGCCAGCATCGTGTTGGTGGGACGGAAGTACAATGAGCAGTTCTTC. Residues: CASIVLVGRKYNEQFF.

Only a few counts were recorded for this clone. The V call is TRBV28, the J call TRBJ1-1; no clear D gene. CDR1 is MDHEN, CDR2 SYDVKM, per germline. The CDR3 has 14 amino acids. With 2 bases removed from V and 0 bases from J, the gap between germline ends came to 7 bases. Here the CDR3 DNA reads TGTGCCAGCAGTTTAATACACTTGAACACTGAAGCTTTCTTT. Its translation: CASSLIHLNTEAFF. The whole variable domain, remainder taken from reference TRBV28 and TRBJ1-1, is DVKVTQSSRYLVKRTGEKVFLECVQDMDHENMFWYRQDPGLGLRLIYFSYDVKMKEKGDIPEGYSVSREKKERFSLILESASTNQTSMYLCASSLIHLNTEAFFGQGTRLTVV.

The chain joins TRBV12-5 to TRBJ1-5, with D possibly matching TRBD1 (5 bases). Deletions cut 1 base from V and 7 bases from J, with 8 bases between. Per the germline V gene, CDR1 is LGHNT and CDR2 is FRNRAP. The CDR3 contains 13 residues. CDR3 coding DNA: TGTGCTAGTGGTTTGGAGACAGACCAGCCCCAGCATTTT. It is translated as CASGLETDQPQHF. Drawing the rest from reference TRBV12-5 and TRBJ1-5, the complete variable domain is DARVTQTPRHKVTEMGQEVTMRCQPILGHNTVFWYRQTMMQGLELLAYFRNRAPLDDSGMPKDRFSAEMPDATLATLKIQPSEPRDSAVYFCASGLETDQPQHFGDGTRLSIL.

As regards this clone: A single base separates this from a much larger clone, so it may be a read error. Within the sample, other DNA sequences also encode this same CDR3. The V call is TRBV13, the J call TRBJ1-1; D gene uncertain. V lost 0 bases and J lost 3, with 2 bases in between. Germline lookup yields CDR1 PRHDT and CDR2 FYEKMQ (reference sequence). The CDR3 sequence is 12 residues long. The CDR3 DNA sequence: TGTGCCAGCAGCTTAGGGGACACTGAAGCTTTCTTT. Amino acid sequence: CASSLGDTEAFF.

This rearrangement joins TRBV7-3 to TRBJ2-2; the D is unclear. Trimming left V 3 bases short and J 0 bases short, with 5 bases between. The CDR3 covers 14 residues. From germline, CDR1 is SGHTA and CDR2 FQGTGA. CDR3 nucleotide sequence: TGTGCCAGCAGCTTTGAGGCGAACACCGGGGAGCTGTTTTTT. It specifies CASSFEANTGELFF.

The chain couples TRBV10-1 to TRBJ2-2, with 7 bases that match TRBD1. V lost 4 bases to trimming and J lost 0 bases; unmatched junction nucleotides: 5. In germline, CDR1 is WNHNN, CDR2 SYGVQD (reference sequence). The CDR3 contains 16 residues. This CDR3 is CASSGTGYPNTGELFF. The CDR3 nucleotides are TGCGCCAGCAGTGGGACAGGTTATCCGAACACCGGGGAGCTGTTTTTT.

This clone was seen only once. The chain has TRBV12-3 or TRBV12-4 and TRBJ1-2; D might be TRBD1 (5 bases). Trimming removed 3 bases at V and 7 bases at J, with 12 bases between. CDR3 length: 13 amino acids. The CDR3 region is CASSFGRVTGYTF. The CDR3 nucleotides are TGTGCCAGCAGTTTCGGCAGGGTAACTGGCTACACCTTC.

The rearrangement links TRBV19 to TRBJ1-2; 7 nucleotides align to TRBD1. This CDR3 is 12 amino acids long. Germline V lookup: CDR1 LNHDA, CDR2 SQIVND (reference sequence). Losses at the gene ends were 10 bases for V and 7 bases for J; bases not matched to a gene: 9. CDR3 nucleotides: TGTGCCACCGAGGCCCACAGGGGTGGCTACACCTTC. It yields the protein CATEAHRGGYTF. The entire variable domain, with the rest obtained from reference TRBV19 and TRBJ1-2, is as follows: DGGITQSPKYLFRKEGQNVTLSCEQNLNHDAMYWYRQDPGQGLRLIYYSQIVNDFQKGDIAEGYSVSREKKESFPLTVTSAQKNPTAFYLCATEAHRGGYTFGSGTRLTVV.

This chain uses TRBV5-6 with TRBJ1-2; D gene unclear. Trimming pared 0 bases from V and 0 bases from J, leaving 15 bases between. Germline V gene lookup returns CDR1 SGHDT and CDR2 YYEEEE. The CDR3 runs 17 residues. The chain's CDR3 is CASSLDAGYGANYGYTF. The CDR3 DNA sequence: TGTGCCAGCAGCTTGGATGCTGGGTATGGGGCTAACTATGGCTACACCTTC.

Written as DNA, the CDR3 is TGTGCCAGCAGCCCGGGGGGACTAGCGTTGTACGAGACCCAGTACTTC. Protein sequence: CASSPGGLALYETQYF. The chain carries TRBV11-2 and TRBJ2-5; 10 nucleotides match TRBD2. The length of the CDR3 is 16 residues. V lost 5 bases to trimming and J lost 5 bases; unmatched junction nucleotides: 11. Germline CDR1 reads SGHAT; CDR2 reads FQNNGV.

The chain has TRBV5-1 and TRBJ1-5; D ambiguous. Germline CDR1 and CDR2: SGHRS and YFSETQ. Trimming removed 0 bases at V and 3 bases at J, with 10 bases between. CDR3 length: 15 amino acids. The CDR3: CASSLAGQFNQPQHF. DNA of the CDR3: TGCGCCAGCAGCTTGGCCGGGCAGTTCAATCAGCCCCAGCATTTT.

This clone was found once. The genes are TRBV19 and TRBJ2-7; 7 bases fit TRBD1. The V and J ends lost 6 bases and 6 bases, in that order; junction bases with no gene match: 11. Germline CDR1 and CDR2: LNHDA and SQIVND (reference sequence). The CDR3 runs 14 residues. The CDR3 bases are TGTGCCAGTAGGGACCAGGACAGGTTTGGCGAGCAGTACTTC. It translates to CASRDQDRFGEQYF.

Of note for this clone: Other DNA variants within this sample encode the same CDR3. V usage is TRBV30 and J usage is TRBJ2-1; 7 bases are a match to TRBD1. Germline V gene lookup returns CDR1 GTSNPN and CDR2 SVGIG (reference sequence). The junction had 12 bases not matched to a gene; V was cut back by 1 base and J by 12 bases. The length of the CDR3 is 14 residues. CDR3 protein: CAWSAPGDRVRQFF. DNA of the CDR3: TGTGCCTGGAGTGCCCCCGGAGACAGGGTAAGGCAGTTCTTC.

CDR3 sequence: CASSDWRAIVNEQFF. The DNA of the CDR3 is TGTGCCAGCAGCGACTGGAGGGCCATCGTCAATGAGCAGTTCTTC. J is TRBJ2-1 and V is TRBV7-2, with D possibly TRBD2 on 6 matching bases. Germline CDR1 reads SGHTA; CDR2 reads FQGNSA. This CDR3 is 15 amino acids long. V was cut by 5 bases and J by 6 bases, with 17 bases left in between.

The rearrangement links TRBV15 to TRBJ2-1, with TRBD2 matching 11 bases. The CDR3 contains 17 residues. From germline, CDR1 is LNHNV and CDR2 YYDKDF (reference sequence). J was trimmed by 7 bases and V by 0 bases; bases with no gene match: 8. The CDR3 loop reads CATSRDFASSGRNEQFF. CDR3 sequence (DNA): TGTGCCACCAGCAGAGATTTTGCGTCTAGCGGGAGGAATGAGCAGTTCTTC.

The V call is TRBV28, the J call TRBJ1-1; tentative D call: TRBD1 (5 bases). Per the germline V gene, CDR1 is MDHEN and CDR2 is SYDVKM. There are 12 residues in the CDR3. V gave up 2 bases and J gave up 8 bases, with 9 bases separating them. The CDR3 is CASSLKGLEAFF. CDR3 nucleotides: TGTGCCAGCAGTTTAAAGGGGCTCGAAGCTTTCTTT.

The chain joins TRBV18 to TRBJ1-5; TRBD1 aligns across 8 bases. V shed 2 bases and J 6 bases; nucleotides not matched to a gene: 6. The CDR3 covers 15 residues. Germline CDR1 is KGHSH and CDR2 is LQKENI. CDR3 amino acids: CASSPSGQGSQPQHF. The CDR3 DNA reads TGTGCCAGCTCACCATCCGGACAGGGAAGTCAGCCCCAGCATTTT.

DNA of the CDR3: TGCGCCAGCAGCCTCCCCGGGAAACGGGGGACCCAGTACTTC. It codes for CASSLPGKRGTQYF. This sequence joins TRBV5-1 and TRBJ2-5, with D tentatively TRBD2 (5 bases). CDR1 and CDR2 (germline): SGHRS, YFSETQ. The CDR3 sequence is 14 residues long. Trimming took off 4 bases at V and 7 bases at J, with 17 bases between the two ends. The entire variable domain, with the rest obtained from reference TRBV5-1 and TRBJ2-5, is as follows: KAGVTQTPRYLIKTRGQQVTLSCSPISGHRSVSWYQQTPGQGLQFLFEYFSETQRNKGNFPGRFSGRQFSNSRSEMNVSTLELGDSALYLCASSLPGKRGTQYFGPGTRLLVL.

The CDR3 DNA follows: TGTGCCATCAGTGTTACGGGGGCCCAAGAGACCCAGTACTTC. Protein: CAISVTGAQETQYF. The rearrangement uses TRBV10-3 and TRBJ2-5, with D possibly called TRBD1 or TRBD2 (6 bases each). CDR1 and CDR2 (germline): ENHRY, SYGVKD. This CDR3 is 14 amino acids long. V lost 4 bases and J lost 1, with 10 bases in between.

This clone was found once. The chain is built from TRBV29-1 and TRBJ2-7, with D unresolved. Trimming shortened V by 3 bases and J by 3 bases, and 6 bases separated the two germline ends. This CDR3 contains 11 residues. The V gene's germline CDR1 is SQVTM and CDR2 ANQGSEA. CDR3 bases: TGCAGCGTTGAGCTGGACTACGAGCAGTACTTC. It translates to CSVELDYEQYF.

The chain employs TRBV30 and TRBJ1-1, with D tentatively TRBD1 (6 bases). V was cut by 2 bases and J by 0 bases, with 22 bases left in between. This CDR3 comprises 18 residues. Germline loops: CDR1 GTSNPN, CDR2 SVGIG (reference sequence). In DNA, the CDR3 is TGTGCCTGGAGTAGGGGGTGGGCGGCAGGGCAAATGAACACTGAAGCTTTCTTT. It encodes CAWSRGWAAGQMNTEAFF.

The V call is TRBV5-6, the J call TRBJ2-7, with D possibly TRBD2 on 6 matching bases. The V end was cut by 4 bases, the J end by 7 bases, with 15 bases between. The CDR3 runs 13 residues. CDR1 is SGHDT, CDR2 YYEEEE, per germline. CDR3 nucleotide sequence: TGTGCCAGCAGCCACGGGACTGCGGGGGAGCAGTACTTC. It codes for CASSHGTAGEQYF.

V gene TRBV19 combines with J gene TRBJ2-2; 11 nucleotides match TRBD2. The length of the CDR3 is 18 residues. V lost 10 bases and J lost 6; bases outside the gene matches: 19. Germline CDR1 reads LNHDA; CDR2 reads SQIVND (reference sequence). Here the CDR3 reads CATLGTSGSIIGSGELFF. For the CDR3, the DNA is TGTGCCACCTTAGGTACTAGCGGGAGTATCATCGGTTCCGGGGAGCTGTTTTTT.